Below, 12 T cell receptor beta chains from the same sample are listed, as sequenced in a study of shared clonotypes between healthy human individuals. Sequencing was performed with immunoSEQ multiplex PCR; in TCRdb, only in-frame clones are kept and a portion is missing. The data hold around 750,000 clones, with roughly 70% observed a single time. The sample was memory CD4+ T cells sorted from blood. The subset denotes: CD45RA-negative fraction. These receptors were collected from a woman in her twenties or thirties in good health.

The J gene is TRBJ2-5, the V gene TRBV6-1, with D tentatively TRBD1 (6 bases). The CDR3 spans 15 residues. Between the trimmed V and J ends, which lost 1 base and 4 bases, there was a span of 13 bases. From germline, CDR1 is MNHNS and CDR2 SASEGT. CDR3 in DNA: TGTGCCAGCAGTGAAGTCGCAGGGGCTCGAGAGACCCAGTACTTC. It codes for CASSEVAGARETQYF.

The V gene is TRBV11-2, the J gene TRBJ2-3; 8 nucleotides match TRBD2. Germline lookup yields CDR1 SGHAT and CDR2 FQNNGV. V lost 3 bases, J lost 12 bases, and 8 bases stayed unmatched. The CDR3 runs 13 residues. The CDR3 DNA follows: TGTGCCAGCAGCTTTTCCGGGACTAGTTACCAGTATTTT. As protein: CASSFSGTSYQYF.

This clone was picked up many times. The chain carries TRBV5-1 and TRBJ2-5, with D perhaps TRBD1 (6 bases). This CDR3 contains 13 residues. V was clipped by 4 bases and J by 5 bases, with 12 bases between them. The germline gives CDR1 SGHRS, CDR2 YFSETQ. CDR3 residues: CASSVGQRETQYF. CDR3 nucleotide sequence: TGCGCCAGCAGCGTTGGACAGCGGGAGACCCAGTACTTC.

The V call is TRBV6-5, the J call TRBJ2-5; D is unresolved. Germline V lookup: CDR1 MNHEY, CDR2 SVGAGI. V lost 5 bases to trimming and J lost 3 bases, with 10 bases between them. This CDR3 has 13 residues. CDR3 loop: CASSPDQKETQYF. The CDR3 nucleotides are TGTGCCAGCAGTCCTGACCAGAAAGAGACCCAGTACTTC.

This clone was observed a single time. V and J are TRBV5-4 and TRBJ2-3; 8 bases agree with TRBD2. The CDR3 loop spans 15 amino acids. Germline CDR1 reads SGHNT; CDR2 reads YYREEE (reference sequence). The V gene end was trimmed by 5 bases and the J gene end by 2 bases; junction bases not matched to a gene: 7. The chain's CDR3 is CASSRGGRSTDTQYF. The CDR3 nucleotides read TGTGCCAGCAGTCGGGGGGGCAGATCCACAGATACGCAGTATTTT.

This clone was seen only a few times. For the CDR3, the DNA is TGTGCCATCAGTGAGTCGTTTGGACAGGGGGCTAATGAGCAGTTCTTC. It yields the protein CAISESFGQGANEQFF. The chain recombines TRBV10-3 with TRBJ2-1, with 11 bases identical to TRBD1. With V trimmed by 0 bases and J by 7 bases, 5 bases remained unmatched. This CDR3 region has 16 residues. Germline-derived CDR1 and CDR2 are ENHRY and SYGVKD.

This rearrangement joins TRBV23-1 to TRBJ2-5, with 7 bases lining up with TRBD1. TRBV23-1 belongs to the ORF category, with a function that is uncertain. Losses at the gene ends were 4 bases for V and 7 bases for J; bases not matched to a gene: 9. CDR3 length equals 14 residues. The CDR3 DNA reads TGCGCCAGCAGTCCCGGGACAGCGATGGGGACCCAGTACTTC. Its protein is CASSPGTAMGTQYF.

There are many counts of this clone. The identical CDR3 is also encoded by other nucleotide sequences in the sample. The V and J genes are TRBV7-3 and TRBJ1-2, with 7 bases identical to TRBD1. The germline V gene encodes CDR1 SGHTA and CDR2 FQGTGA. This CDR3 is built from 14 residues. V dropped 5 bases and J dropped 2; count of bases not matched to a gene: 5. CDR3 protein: CASSPTTGNYGYTF. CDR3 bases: TGTGCCAGCAGCCCTACGACAGGGAACTATGGCTACACCTTC.

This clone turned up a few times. This CDR3 is CASSGVGTRNTGELFF. Here the CDR3 DNA reads TGTGCCAGCTCGGGGGTGGGGACTAGGAACACCGGGGAGCTGTTTTTT. This chain links TRBV7-2 with TRBJ2-2, with 8 bases aligning to TRBD2. With V trimmed by 8 bases and J by 1 base, 9 bases remained unmatched. Germline loops: CDR1 SGHTA, CDR2 FQGNSA. The CDR3 loop spans 16 amino acids.

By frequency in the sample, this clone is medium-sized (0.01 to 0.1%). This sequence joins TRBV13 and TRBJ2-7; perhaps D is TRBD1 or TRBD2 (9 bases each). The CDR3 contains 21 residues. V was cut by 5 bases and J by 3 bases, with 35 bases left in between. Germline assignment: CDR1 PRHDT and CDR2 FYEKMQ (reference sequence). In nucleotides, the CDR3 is TGTGCCAGCAGCCCGATTCCGGGACAGGGAACTTGGCGGGAGGGAGGCTACGAGCAGTACTTC. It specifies CASSPIPGQGTWREGGYEQYF.

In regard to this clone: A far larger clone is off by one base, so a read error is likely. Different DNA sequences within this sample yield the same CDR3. CDR3 nucleotide sequence: TGTGCCAGCAGCTTACAGGGCTACGAGCAGTACTTC. It codes for CASSLQGYEQYF. The chain is built from TRBV6-6 and TRBJ2-7; weak D call: TRBD1 (6 bases). CDR3 length: 12 residues. Trimming cost V 6 bases and J 3 bases, with 9 bases left between them. Germline V lookup: CDR1 MNHNY, CDR2 SVGAGI (reference sequence).

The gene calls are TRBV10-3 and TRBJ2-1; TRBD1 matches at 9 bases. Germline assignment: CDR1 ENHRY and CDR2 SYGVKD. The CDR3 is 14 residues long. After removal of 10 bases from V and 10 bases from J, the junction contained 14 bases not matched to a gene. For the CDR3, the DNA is TGTGCCACTCAGCGTCAACAGGGGGCGTGGGAGCAGTTCTTC. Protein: CATQRQQGAWEQFF.